This T cell receptor (beta chain) was found in a study of cytomegalovirus exposure and HLA in healthy donors. Libraries were prepared by immunoSEQ multiplex PCR; TCRdb keeps only in-frame clonotypes and omits some of them. The sample lists hundreds of thousands of clones, roughly 87% occurring once. Study-wide points: Subsequent analysis of the roughly 120 validation repertoires found a tendency for first-cohort TCR clusters to co-occur. Most TCR sequences were seen very rarely across donors, but some public TCRs occurred in many. A classifier reportedly called cytomegalovirus status with high sensitivity and specificity.

This clone has a single count. Its antigen is undetermined. Trimming at V came to 0 bases and at J to 6 bases, leaving 6 bases not matched to a gene. The V gene's germline CDR1 is SGHDN and CDR2 FVKESK. This CDR3 contains 17 residues. This sequence joins TRBV14 and TRBJ2-3, with 13 bases matching TRBD2. The receptor comes from a woman younger than 35 in good health and CMV-seropositive. The material sequenced was PBMCs. The CDR3 DNA follows: TGTGCCAGCAGCCAAGAGGGTGGACTAGCGGGAGCGGATACGCAGTATTTT. As protein: CASSQEGGLAGADTQYF. The full variable domain, rest sourced from reference TRBV14 and TRBJ2-3, is EAGVTQFPSHSVIEKGQTVTLRCDPISGHDNLYWYRRVMGKEIKFLLHFVKESKQDESGMPNNRFLAERTGGTYSTLKVQPAELEDSGVYFCASSQEGGLAGADTQYFGPGTRLTVL.